The 21 T cell receptor beta chains in this list originate from one sample, sequenced in a study of blood T cell repertoires in COVID-19. Sequenced by immunoSEQ multiplex PCR; TCRdb stores in-frame clones only, minus some. The data contain around 250,000 clones, 82% of them seen just once; the ten biggest clones take up roughly 3.1%. Sequences were obtained from peripheral blood. The source of these receptors is a woman aged 18-29 years with acute or convalescent COVID-19.

The chain employs TRBV6-1 and TRBJ2-1; possibly TRBD2 for D (5 bases). V lost 0 bases to trimming and J lost 6 bases, with 15 bases between them. In germline, CDR1 is MNHNS, CDR2 SASEGT. The CDR3 is made up of 16 amino acids. In nucleotides, the CDR3 is TGTGCCAGCAGTGAAGCCTTCACCGGAGGACGCAATGAGCAGTTCTTC. Protein sequence: CASSEAFTGGRNEQFF.

The chain joins TRBV5-4 to TRBJ2-7, with unresolved D. The CDR3 runs to 15 residues. Per the germline V gene, CDR1 is SGHNT and CDR2 is YYREEE (reference sequence). V was clipped by 2 bases and J by 3 bases, with 15 bases between them. The CDR3 region has the DNA TGTGCCAGCAGCTTAGGCACTACCAAGAACTACGAGCAGTACTTC. Its translation is CASSLGTTKNYEQYF.

The chain uses TRBV5-6 and TRBJ2-5, with TRBD2 identical over 9 bases. This CDR3 comprises 18 residues. Per the germline V gene, CDR1 is SGHDT and CDR2 is YYEEEE. Germline trimming cut 0 bases from V and 5 bases from J; bases unmatched to any gene: 14. CDR3 residues: CASSLVGRLAGRRETQYF. Written as DNA, the CDR3 is TGTGCCAGCAGCTTGGTAGGTCGGCTAGCGGGACGGCGGGAGACCCAGTACTTC.

The chain employs TRBV7-2 and TRBJ2-7; D is undetermined. This CDR3 is 12 amino acids long. The V end was cut by 4 bases, the J end by 4 bases, with 8 bases between. Germline V CDR1 and CDR2: SGHTA, FQGNSA. This CDR3 is CASSSPFYEQYF. The CDR3 bases are TGTGCCAGCAGCTCCCCCTTTTACGAGCAGTACTTC.

Relative to its sample, this clone is medium-sized. J is TRBJ2-7 and V is TRBV27; 12 bases are shared with TRBD2. V gave up 6 bases and J gave up 3 bases; unmatched junction bases: 6. The germline CDR1 and CDR2 sequences are MNHEY and SMNVEV (reference sequence). The CDR3 sequence is 15 residues long. In DNA form, the CDR3 reads TGTGCCAGCAGCCCCGGACTAGCGGGAAACTACGAGCAGTACTTC. Translating it yields CASSPGLAGNYEQYF.

The count of this clone is one. This chain connects TRBV4-3 to TRBJ2-5, with D perhaps matching TRBD1 (5 bases). This CDR3 region has 14 residues. The germline V and J ends were trimmed by 0 bases and 9 bases, with 14 bases remaining between them. CDR1 and CDR2 from the germline V gene are LGHNA and YSLEER. The CDR3 here is CASSQDRQGRPQYF. As DNA, the CDR3 is TGCGCCAGCAGCCAAGATCGCCAGGGAAGGCCCCAGTACTTC.

J is TRBJ1-4 and V is TRBV29-1; 9 nucleotides line up with TRBD1. This CDR3 is built from 13 residues. The ends lost 5 bases at V and 5 bases at J; junction bases unmatched: 3. Per the germline V gene, CDR1 is SQVTM and CDR2 is ANQGSEA. The CDR3 loop is CSVKTGGNEKLFF. The CDR3, as DNA: TGCAGCGTTAAGACAGGGGGGAATGAAAAACTGTTTTTT.

This chain uses TRBV7-2 with TRBJ2-3, with 7 positions matching TRBD2. CDR3 size: 15 residues. V shed 3 bases, J shed 5 bases, and the junction held 8 bases outside the gene matches. Germline CDR1 reads SGHTA; CDR2 reads FQGNSA. The CDR3 DNA is TGTGCCAGCAGCTTTCGGGGGAGGGCCGAAGATACGCAGTATTTT. Translated: CASSFRGRAEDTQYF.

V and J are TRBV2 and TRBJ1-3, with unresolved D. CDR3 length: 15 amino acids. Germline lookup yields CDR1 SNHLY and CDR2 FYNNEI. V dropped 3 bases and J dropped 3 bases, with 12 bases sitting between them. The DNA for the CDR3 is TGTGCCAGCAGTGACGGTTTCGGGAGTGGAAACACCATATATTTT. Protein sequence: CASSDGFGSGNTIYF.

The gene calls are TRBV3-1 (or the pseudogene TRBV3-2) and TRBJ2-5; 11 bases line up with TRBD2. With 2 bases clipped from V and 9 bases from J, the junction kept 5 bases outside the gene matches. There are 14 residues in the CDR3. Germline assignment: CDR1 LGHDT and CDR2 YNNKEL (reference sequence). This CDR3 is CASSQMRTSGPQYF. The CDR3 DNA sequence: TGTGCCAGCAGCCAAATGAGGACTAGCGGGCCCCAGTACTTC.

This clone came up once. The gene calls are TRBV5-1 and TRBJ1-5, with D possibly TRBD1 on 5 matching bases. Germline V gives CDR1 SGHRS, CDR2 YFSETQ. CDR3 length: 14 residues. V lost 0 bases and J 4 bases, leaving 8 bases between the germline ends. The CDR3 here is CASSLGGTNQPQHF. CDR3 DNA: TGCGCCAGCAGCTTGGGGGGCACTAATCAGCCCCAGCATTTT.

This clone was seen many times. The V gene is TRBV3-1 (or the pseudogene TRBV3-2), the J gene TRBJ2-2; maybe TRBD1 (6 bases). Between the trimmed V and J ends, which lost 1 base and 3 bases, there was a span of 15 bases. The CDR3 is 17 residues long. Germline V gene sequence: CDR1 LGHDT, CDR2 YNNKEL (reference sequence). CDR3 DNA sequence: TGTGCCAGCAGCCAAGCGTGGCAGGGGCTCGACACCGGGGAGCTGTTTTTT. It codes for CASSQAWQGLDTGELFF.

This clone has a single count. This chain joins TRBV12-3 or TRBV12-4 and TRBJ1-5; D is unclear. V lost 3 bases and J lost 9, with 6 bases in between. There are 11 residues in the CDR3. CDR3 loop: CASSFAGPQHF. CDR3 in DNA: TGTGCCAGCAGTTTCGCAGGGCCCCAGCATTTT.

The V gene is TRBV19, the J gene TRBJ2-3, with TRBD1 identical over 9 bases. Germline V CDR1 and CDR2: LNHDA, SQIVND (reference sequence). This CDR3 spans 17 amino acids. Unmatched junction bases numbered 12, after V lost 5 bases and J lost 3 bases. The CDR3, as DNA: TGTGCCAGTAGTCCCCGACCGGGACAGGGCCGAACAGATACGCAGTATTTT. Residues: CASSPRPGQGRTDTQYF.

V usage is TRBV27 and J usage is TRBJ2-3, with TRBD2 matching over 10 bases. Germline CDR1 reads MNHEY; CDR2 reads SMNVEV (reference sequence). CDR3 length: 16 residues. After removal of 2 bases from V and 6 bases from J, the junction contained 8 bases not matched to a gene. The CDR3 is CASSLTTSGIGDTQYF. In DNA, the CDR3 is TGTGCCAGCAGTTTAACCACTAGCGGGATCGGGGATACGCAGTATTTT.

This chain connects TRBV9 to TRBJ1-1; D not certain. This CDR3 has 14 residues. Trimming cost V 0 bases and J 5 bases, with 11 bases left between them. Germline V gene data show CDR1 as SGDLS and CDR2 as YYNGEE. The CDR3 protein is CASSVGGGRTEAFF. CDR3 nucleotide sequence: TGTGCCAGCAGCGTAGGGGGAGGTAGGACTGAAGCTTTCTTT.

The chain is built from TRBV18 and TRBJ2-7; 14 bases are shared with TRBD2. CDR3 length equals 15 residues. The V and J ends lost 6 bases and 6 bases, in that order; junction bases with no gene match: 7. Germline V gene lookup returns CDR1 KGHSH and CDR2 LQKENI. CDR3 in DNA: TGTGCCAGCTCGTTTGGGACTAGCGGGAGCGGCGAGCAGTACTTC. It translates to CASSFGTSGSGEQYF.

Note on this clone: The same CDR3 arises from other DNA sequences in this sample as well. This sequence joins TRBV6-5 and TRBJ1-5, with 8 bases lining up with TRBD1. Germline V gene data show CDR1 as MNHEY and CDR2 as SVGAGI. The CDR3 extends over 14 amino acids. V lost 5 bases, J lost 2 bases, and 2 bases stayed unmatched. The CDR3 is CASSLTGGNQPQHF. The CDR3 bases are TGTGCCAGCAGTCTGACAGGGGGCAATCAGCCCCAGCATTTT.

The chain couples TRBV19 to TRBJ2-1; D gene ambiguous. The V gene lost 6 bases and the J gene lost 6 bases, with 15 bases spanning the gap. The CDR3 has 14 residues. Germline values: CDR1 LNHDA, CDR2 SQIVND (reference sequence). The CDR3 here is CASSPRLGPNEQFF. In DNA, the CDR3 is TGTGCCAGTAGCCCAAGGCTGGGCCCCAATGAGCAGTTCTTC.

A few counts support this clone. The chain is built from TRBV11-2 and TRBJ2-2; D ambiguous. Germline loops: CDR1 SGHAT, CDR2 FQNNGV. The V end lost 5 bases, the J end lost 7 bases, and 8 bases lay between the germline ends. The length of the CDR3 is 12 residues. In DNA, the CDR3 is TGTGCCAGCAGCCACACGGGCGGGGAGCTGTTTTTT. It encodes CASSHTGGELFF. The full variable domain, in which reference TRBV11-2 and TRBJ2-2 provide the parts outside the CDR3, is EAGVAQSPRYKIIEKRQSVAFWCNPISGHATLYWYQQILGQGPKLLIQFQNNGVVDDSQLPKDRFSAERLKGVDSTLKIQPAKLEDSAVYLCASSHTGGELFFGEGSRLTVL.

This clone was detected a few times. The V call is TRBV27, the J call TRBJ2-3; TRBD2 matches at 12 bases. CDR1 is MNHEY and CDR2 is SMNVEV in the germline V gene (reference sequence). This CDR3 has 17 residues. J was trimmed by 4 bases and V by 4 bases; bases with no gene match: 9. The CDR3 loop reads CASSSGTSGFRADTQYF. The DNA for the CDR3 is TGTGCCAGCAGTTCCGGGACTAGCGGGTTCCGGGCAGATACGCAGTATTTT.